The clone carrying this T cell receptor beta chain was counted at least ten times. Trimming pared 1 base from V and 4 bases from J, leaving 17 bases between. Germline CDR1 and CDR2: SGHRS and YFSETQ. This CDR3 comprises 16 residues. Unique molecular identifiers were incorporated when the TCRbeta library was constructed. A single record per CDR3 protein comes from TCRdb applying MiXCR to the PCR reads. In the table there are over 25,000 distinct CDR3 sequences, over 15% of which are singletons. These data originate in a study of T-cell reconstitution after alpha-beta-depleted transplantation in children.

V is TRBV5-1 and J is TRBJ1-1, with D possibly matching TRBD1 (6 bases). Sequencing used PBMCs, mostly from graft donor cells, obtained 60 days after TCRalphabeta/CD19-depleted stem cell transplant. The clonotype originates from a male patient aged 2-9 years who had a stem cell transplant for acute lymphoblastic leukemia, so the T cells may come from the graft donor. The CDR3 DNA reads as TGCGCCAGCAGCTTGAGCGGACAGAGGTTGGGCACTGAAGCTTTCTTT. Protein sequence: CASSLSGQRLGTEAFF.